This T cell receptor (beta chain) was captured by sequencing in a study of blood T cell repertoires in COVID-19. Produced via immunoSEQ multiplex PCR; TCRdb's table is partial and in-frame only. In the table there are 330,000 or so clones, approximately 89% of which are singletons. Ages ranged from roughly 18 to 100 years, with residence in fewer than 25 US areas. Participants had their cohort set by participant-reported clinical history. Among Cohort 3 donors, those recovered had two negative PCRs, clearance, or symptom resolution. Germline CDR1 reads SGDLS; CDR2 reads YYNGEE. The CDR3 is 16 amino acids. With V trimmed by 4 bases and J by 5 bases, 9 bases remained unmatched.

The TCR originated in a man aged 30 to 39 who had recovered from COVID-19. The gene calls are TRBV9 and TRBJ2-1; TRBD2 matches 10 bases. Sample: PBMCs or T cells enriched from blood (not recorded which). The CDR3 spells CASSLAGVLYDNEQFF. CDR3 sequence (DNA): TGTGCCAGCAGCCTAGCGGGGGTTTTGTACGACAATGAGCAGTTCTTC.